The 22 T cell receptor beta chains below come from one sample, sequenced in a study (dated by TCRdb to about 2016). The library was made by RT-PCR. TCRdb lists the instrument as Illumina MiSeq. TCRdb reanalyzed the raw reads on its own, using fastp at Q25 for trimming and MiXCR for clone calling, and kept in-frame beta chains. Identical CDR3 protein sequences are pooled into one entry, listed with their most common genes and DNA. In all, the sample holds more than 550,000 distinct CDR3 sequences, and 14% of those were seen once. Roughly 3.9% of the sample is held by the ten biggest clonotypes. The sequenced material came from memory CD4+ T cells from blood. All receptors derive from a female donor in good health, serving as a healthy control.

This clonotype occurred a few times. This rearrangement joins TRBV9 to TRBJ2-6, with D hard to call. The CDR3 loop spans 16 amino acids. V was clipped by 0 bases and J by 0 bases, with 7 bases between them. The germline gives CDR1 SGDLS, CDR2 YYNGEE. The CDR3 DNA reads TGTGCCAGCAGCGTAGTGGGCAGCTCTGGGGCCAACGTCCTGACTTTC. This codes for CASSVVGSSGANVLTF.

This clonotype was detected a few times. The chain carries TRBV6-5 and TRBJ1-2; 7 bases line up with TRBD1. Germline V gene lookup returns CDR1 MNHEY and CDR2 SVGAGI. J gave up 4 bases and V 6 bases, and 8 bases lay outside the gene matches. The CDR3 length is 14 residues. In nucleotides, the CDR3 is TGTGCCAGCAGACCTGAGAGGGGGCCCTATGGCTACACCTTC. Encoded protein: CASRPERGPYGYTF.

The V and J genes are TRBV29-1 and TRBJ2-2; 9 bases agree with TRBD1. This CDR3 contains 14 residues. CDR1 is SQVTM, CDR2 ANQGSEA, per germline. J lost 2 bases, V lost 7 bases, and 5 bases had no gene match. The DNA for the CDR3 is TGCAGCGCCACGACAGGGGGAAACACCGGGGAGCTGTTTTTT. It encodes CSATTGGNTGELFF.

V and J are TRBV10-3 and TRBJ2-1; D is possibly TRBD1 or TRBD2 (6 bases each). Trimming removed 7 bases from V and 2 bases from J, with 18 bases in between. The CDR3 has 16 amino acids. From germline, CDR1 is ENHRY and CDR2 SYGVKD. CDR3 amino acids: CAITEGGFTTYNEQFF. In nucleotides, the CDR3 is TGTGCCATCACCGAGGGGGGTTTCACCACCTACAATGAGCAGTTCTTC.

This clonotype showed up just a few times. The chain uses TRBV6-1 and TRBJ1-5; D might be TRBD1 (6 bases). This CDR3 is built from 14 residues. V was trimmed by 5 bases and J by 7 bases, leaving 15 bases between them. The germline gives CDR1 MNHNS, CDR2 SASEGT. The CDR3: CASSIGGGGQPQHF. CDR3 bases: TGTGCCAGCAGTATAGGGGGGGGCGGCCAGCCCCAGCATTTT.

This clonotype was counted at least ten times. The chain recombines TRBV7-2 with TRBJ2-3; possibly TRBD2 for D (5 bases). Germline CDR1 SGHTA, CDR2 FQGNSA. Trimming shortened V by 5 bases and J by 2 bases, and 14 bases separated the two germline ends. The CDR3 has 15 amino acids. The CDR3 here is CASSPRGQNTDTQYF. Here the CDR3 DNA reads TGTGCCAGCAGCCCCCGAGGGCAGAACACAGATACGCAGTATTTT.

There are many counts of this clonotype. The chain joins TRBV12-3 or TRBV12-4 to TRBJ2-1; D not certain. This CDR3 has 11 amino acids. V was shortened by 6 bases and J by 10 bases, with 10 bases between the two germline ends. This chain's CDR3 is CASSRIGEQFF. Here the CDR3 DNA reads TGTGCCAGCAGCCGCATAGGGGAGCAGTTCTTC.

This clonotype was detected many times. The genes are TRBV20-1 and TRBJ2-7; 7 bases are shared with TRBD2. V dropped 5 bases and J dropped 3; count of bases not matched to a gene: 10. Per the germline V gene, CDR1 is DFQATT and CDR2 is SNEGSKA (reference sequence). The CDR3 is 14 residues long. The CDR3 spells CSAFREGRFYEQYF. The DNA of the CDR3 is TGCAGTGCTTTTAGGGAGGGGAGATTCTACGAGCAGTACTTC.

This clonotype was picked up many times. V usage is TRBV6-5 and J usage is TRBJ1-6; a weak D match, TRBD1 (6 bases). With 6 bases removed from V and 7 bases from J, the gap between germline ends came to 13 bases. Germline-derived CDR1 and CDR2 are MNHEY and SVGAGI. The CDR3 is made up of 14 amino acids. The CDR3 nucleotides read TGTGCCAGCAGGGACAGTAGTAGAAATTCACCCCTCCACTTT. Its protein product is CASRDSSRNSPLHF.

The V and J genes are TRBV7-2 and TRBJ2-2; D not resolved. The CDR3 covers 12 residues. Trimming removed 5 bases at V and 8 bases at J, with 9 bases between. From germline, CDR1 is SGHTA and CDR2 FQGNSA. The CDR3 loop reads CASSRAAGELFF. CDR3 sequence (DNA): TGTGCCAGCAGCAGGGCCGCTGGGGAGCTGTTTTTT.

The J gene is TRBJ2-7, the V gene TRBV7-3, with a weak D call TRBD1 (6 bases). V was clipped by 3 bases and J by 5 bases, with 23 bases between them. This CDR3 has 17 residues. Germline CDR1 and CDR2: SGHTA and FQGTGA. The CDR3, as DNA: TGTGCCAGCAGCTTGACGGGACACGGGATCGAGGGTGACGAGCAGTACTTC. Protein: CASSLTGHGIEGDEQYF.

This clonotype was seen many times. The chain combines TRBV5-1 with TRBJ1-2; D gene ambiguous. V was trimmed by 1 base and J by 1 base, leaving 5 bases between them. CDR1 and CDR2 (germline): SGHRS, YFSETQ. The CDR3 has 13 residues. The CDR3 bases are TGCGCCAGCAGCTTGAGCAGTAACTATGGCTACACCTTC. The encoded protein is CASSLSSNYGYTF.

The genes are TRBV6-6 and TRBJ2-2; perhaps D is TRBD1 or TRBD2 (5 bases each). The CDR3 runs 16 residues. Germline assignment: CDR1 MNHNY and CDR2 SVGAGI (reference sequence). V lost 6 bases and J lost 2, with 16 bases in between. The CDR3 DNA reads TGTGCCAGCAGCCCGGGGCGTTCCTTTAACACCGGGGAGCTGTTTTTT. Encoded protein: CASSPGRSFNTGELFF.

This clonotype has at least ten counts. The genes are TRBV20-1 and TRBJ1-2; unclear D gene. The CDR3 loop spans 10 amino acids. CDR1 is DFQATT and CDR2 is SNEGSKA in the germline V gene (reference sequence). V gave up 5 bases and J gave up 8 bases, with 9 bases separating them. Written as DNA, the CDR3 is TGCAGTGCTCCCAGTGGGGGCTACACCTTC. This translates into CSAPSGGYTF.

The chain joins TRBV5-1 to TRBJ2-7, with D maybe TRBD2 (5 bases). The CDR3 runs 14 residues. V was cut by 5 bases and J by 3 bases, with 15 bases left in between. From germline, CDR1 is SGHRS and CDR2 YFSETQ. CDR3 loop: CASRTGGGFYEQYF. The CDR3 DNA is TGCGCCAGCAGGACTGGAGGTGGGTTCTACGAGCAGTACTTC.

This clonotype occurred many times. The chain uses TRBV7-2 and TRBJ2-1; weak D call: TRBD2 (6 bases). The germline V and J ends were trimmed by 5 bases and 7 bases, with 21 bases remaining between them. Germline CDR1 reads SGHTA; CDR2 reads FQGNSA. This CDR3 has 16 residues. CDR3 in amino acids: CASSARVAGNMNEQFF. In DNA form, the CDR3 reads TGTGCCAGCAGCGCCCGGGTCGCGGGAAATATGAATGAGCAGTTCTTC.

V usage is TRBV5-1 and J usage is TRBJ2-5; unclear D gene. The germline gives CDR1 SGHRS, CDR2 YFSETQ. The CDR3 spans 13 residues. V was clipped by 4 bases and J by 4 bases, with 11 bases between them. The CDR3 spells CASSRPPGETQYF. The CDR3, as DNA: TGCGCCAGCAGCCGCCCTCCGGGAGAGACCCAGTACTTC.

The rearrangement uses TRBV4-2 and TRBJ2-7; no definite D call. Trimming took 1 base from V and 1 from J, leaving 14 bases between them. This CDR3 contains 16 residues. CDR1 LGHNA and CDR2 YNFKEQ come from the germline V gene. For the CDR3, the DNA is TGTGCCAGCAGCCAAGTGGATTCCATAGCATCCTACGAGCAGTACTTC. Translating gives CASSQVDSIASYEQYF.

The J gene is TRBJ1-5, the V gene TRBV20-1, with D possibly being TRBD1 (5 bases). V shed 5 bases and J shed 1 base, with 12 bases lying between them. Germline V gene lookup returns CDR1 DFQATT and CDR2 SNEGSKA (reference sequence). This CDR3 has 14 residues. CDR3 bases: TGCAGTGCTGGGCAGGACACGAGCAATCAGCCCCAGCATTTT. Protein: CSAGQDTSNQPQHF.

In this sample, this clonotype turned up a few times. The chain employs TRBV7-2 and TRBJ1-2; TRBD1 matches 10 bases. The germline V gene has CDR1 SGHTA and CDR2 FQGNSA. V shed 3 bases and J 4 bases; nucleotides not matched to a gene: 5. This CDR3 has 15 amino acids. This CDR3 is CASSFRDRGLYGYTF. The CDR3 DNA reads TGTGCCAGCAGCTTCCGGGACAGGGGACTCTATGGCTACACCTTC.

This clonotype was observed a handful of times. The CDR3 spells CASSSPGQGFEKLFF. The CDR3 nucleotides are TGTGCCAGCAGTAGTCCGGGACAGGGCTTTGAAAAACTGTTTTTT. V usage is TRBV6-2 or TRBV6-3 and J usage is TRBJ1-4, with 9 bases fitting TRBD1. This CDR3 is 15 amino acids long. CDR1 and CDR2 (germline): MNHEY, SVGEGT. J gave up 7 bases and V 5 bases, and 8 bases lay outside the gene matches.

The rearrangement links TRBV12-3 or TRBV12-4 to TRBJ2-3, with TRBD2 identical over 7 bases. This CDR3 is built from 17 residues. J was trimmed by 5 bases and V by 3 bases; bases with no gene match: 14. CDR3 sequence: CASSFQGAAGARDTQYF. DNA for the CDR3: TGTGCCAGCAGTTTTCAGGGCGCGGCGGGAGCACGAGATACGCAGTATTTT.